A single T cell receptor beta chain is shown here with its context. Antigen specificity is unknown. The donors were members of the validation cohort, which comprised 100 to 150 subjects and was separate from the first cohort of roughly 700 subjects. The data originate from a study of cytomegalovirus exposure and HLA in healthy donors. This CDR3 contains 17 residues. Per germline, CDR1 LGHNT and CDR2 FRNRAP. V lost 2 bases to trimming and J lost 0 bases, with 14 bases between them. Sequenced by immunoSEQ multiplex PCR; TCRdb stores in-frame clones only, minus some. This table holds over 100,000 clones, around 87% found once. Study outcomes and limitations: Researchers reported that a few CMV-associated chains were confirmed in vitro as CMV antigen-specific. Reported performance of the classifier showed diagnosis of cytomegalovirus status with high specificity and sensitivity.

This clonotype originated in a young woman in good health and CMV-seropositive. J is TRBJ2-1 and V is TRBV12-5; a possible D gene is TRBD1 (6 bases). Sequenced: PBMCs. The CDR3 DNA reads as TGTGCTAGTGGTTTGCCCCCGACAGGACACTCCTACAATGAGCAGTTCTTC. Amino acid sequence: CASGLPPTGHSYNEQFF.